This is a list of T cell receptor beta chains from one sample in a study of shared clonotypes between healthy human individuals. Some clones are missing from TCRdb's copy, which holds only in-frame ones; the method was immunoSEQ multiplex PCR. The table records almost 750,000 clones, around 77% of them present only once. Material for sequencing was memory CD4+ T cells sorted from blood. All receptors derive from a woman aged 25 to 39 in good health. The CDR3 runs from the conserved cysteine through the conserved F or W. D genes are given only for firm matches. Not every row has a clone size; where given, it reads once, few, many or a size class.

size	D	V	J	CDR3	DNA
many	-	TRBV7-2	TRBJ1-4	CASSPRTDYNEKLFF	TGTGCCAGCAGCCCACGGACAGACTATAATGAAAAACTGTTTTTT
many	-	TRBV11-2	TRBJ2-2	CASSGHYNTGELFF	TGTGCCAGCAGCGGGCACTATAACACCGGGGAGCTGTTTTTT
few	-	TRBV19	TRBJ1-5	CASRPFRDGDQPQHF	TGTGCCAGTAGACCCTTCCGGGACGGCGATCAGCCCCAGCATTTT
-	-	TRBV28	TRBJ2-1	CASFGRSSYNEQFF	TGTGCCAGCTTCGGCCGTAGCTCCTACAATGAGCAGTTCTTC
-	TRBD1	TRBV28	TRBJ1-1	CASSSGQLLQGEAFF	TGTGCCAGCAGTTCGGGACAGTTGCTCCAAGGAGAAGCTTTCTTT
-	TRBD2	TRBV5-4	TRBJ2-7	CASSPRTSGRDNEQYF	TGTGCCAGCAGCCCCCGGACTAGCGGGAGGGATAACGAGCAGTACTTC
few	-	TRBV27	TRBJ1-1	CASSLSRISLGTEAFF	TGTGCCAGCAGTTTATCCCGGATCAGTCTTGGCACTGAAGCTTTCTTT
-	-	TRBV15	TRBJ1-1	CATSRAAGRVAFF	TGTGCCACCAGCAGGGCGGCAGGGAGGGTAGCTTTCTTT
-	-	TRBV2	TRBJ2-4	CASKGEGKNIQYF	TGTGCCAGCAAGGGGGAAGGCAAAAACATTCAGTACTTC
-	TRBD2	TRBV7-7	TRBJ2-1	CASSSLAGPGGEQFF	TGTGCCAGCAGCAGTCTAGCGGGCCCTGGAGGTGAGCAGTTCTTC
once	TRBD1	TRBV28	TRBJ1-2	CASSAGQGGGYTF	TGTGCCAGCAGCGCGGGACAGGGGGGAGGCTACACCTTC
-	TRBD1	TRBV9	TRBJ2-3	CASSVWTGAGDTQYF	TGTGCCAGCAGCGTATGGACAGGGGCGGGAGATACGCAGTATTTT
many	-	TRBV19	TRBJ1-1	CASSIGVNTEAFF	TGTGCCAGTAGTATAGGGGTGAACACTGAAGCTTTCTTT
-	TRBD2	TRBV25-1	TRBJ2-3	CASSESAGVRTDTQYF	TGTGCCAGCAGTGAATCTGCGGGAGTAAGGACAGATACGCAGTATTTT
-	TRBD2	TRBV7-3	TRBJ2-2	CASSLRGLAGGPFGELFF	TGTGCCAGCAGCTTAAGAGGTCTGGCGGGAGGGCCGTTCGGGGAGCTGTTTTTT
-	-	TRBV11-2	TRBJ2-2	CASIRGNTGELFF	TGTGCCAGCATAAGGGGGAACACCGGGGAGCTGTTTTTT
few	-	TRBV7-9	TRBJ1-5	CASSLGDSGNQPQHF	TGTGCCAGCAGCTTAGGCGACAGTGGCAATCAGCCCCAGCATTTT
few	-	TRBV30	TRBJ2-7	CAWSVGDGWDRAYEQYF	TGTGCCTGGAGTGTCGGGGACGGTTGGGACCGTGCCTACGAGCAGTACTTC
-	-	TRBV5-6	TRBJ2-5	CASSFTGSHGETQYF	TGTGCCAGCAGCTTTACAGGGTCCCACGGGGAGACCCAGTACTTC
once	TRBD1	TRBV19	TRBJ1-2	CASIRGDSYYGYTF	TGTGCCAGTATTCGCGGGGACAGCTACTATGGCTACACCTTC
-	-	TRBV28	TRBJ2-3	CASKAGLLISDTQYF	TGTGCCAGCAAGGCGGGACTCCTAATTTCAGATACGCAGTATTTT
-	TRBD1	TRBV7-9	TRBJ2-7	CASSLHQRGPYEQYF	TGTGCCAGCAGCTTACATCAGAGGGGGCCTTACGAGCAGTACTTC
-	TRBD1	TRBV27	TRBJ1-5	CASSPGQGGQPQHF	TGTGCCAGCAGTCCAGGACAGGGTGGTCAGCCCCAGCATTTT
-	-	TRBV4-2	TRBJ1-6	CASSQDWGDYSPLHF	TGTGCCAGCAGCCAAGATTGGGGGGATTATTCACCCCTCCACTTT
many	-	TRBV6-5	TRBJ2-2	CASRRGNTGELFF	TGTGCCAGCAGGCGAGGGAACACCGGGGAGCTGTTTTTT
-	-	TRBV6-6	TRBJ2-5	CASSPREVETQYF	TGTGCCAGCAGTCCCAGGGAGGTGGAGACCCAGTACTTC
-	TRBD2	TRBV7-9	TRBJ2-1	CASSPPSGSYKDEQFF	TGTGCCAGCAGCCCCCCCAGCGGGAGTTATAAGGATGAGCAGTTCTTC
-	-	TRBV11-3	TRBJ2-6	CASSLSGNGANVLTF	TGTGCCAGCAGCTTGTCGGGGAACGGGGCCAACGTCCTGACTTTC
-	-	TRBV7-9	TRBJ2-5	CASSLGIMGGTQETQYF	TGTGCCAGCAGCTTAGGGATTATGGGCGGGACACAAGAGACCCAGTACTTC
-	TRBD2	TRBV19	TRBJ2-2	CASSSGLAGGIPGELFF	TGTGCCAGTAGTTCGGGACTAGCGGGAGGGATCCCCGGGGAGCTGTTTTTT
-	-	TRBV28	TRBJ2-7	CASSPPWGGAAEQYF	TGTGCCAGCAGCCCCCCCTGGGGAGGCGCCGCCGAGCAGTACTTC
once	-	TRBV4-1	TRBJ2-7	CASSQVGLDEQYF	TGCGCCAGCAGCCAAGTAGGCTTAGACGAGCAGTACTTC